The present entry profiles one T cell receptor (beta chain) with its context. This table comes from immunoSEQ multiplex PCR, and its TCRdb copy is limited to in-frame clones, with some not included. The sample contains about 53,000 clones, around 90% of which appear only once. V dropped 6 bases and J dropped 0 bases, with 8 bases sitting between them. Germline assignment: CDR1 SGHRS and CDR2 YFSETQ. The CDR3 spans 13 residues. The sample is drawn from a study of control samples from healthy donors and cancer patients. The sequenced sample was PBMCs. The receptor was derived from a man aged 60 to 75 with head and neck cancer. The V call is TRBV5-1, the J call TRBJ2-3, with D possibly being TRBD2 (6 bases). The CDR3 protein is CASTGGSTDTQYF. The CDR3, as DNA: TGCGCCAGCACTGGGGGGAGCACAGATACGCAGTATTTT. Together with reference TRBV5-1 and TRBJ2-3, the CDR3 gives the full variable domain: KAGVTQTPRYLIKTRGQQVTLSCSPISGHRSVSWYQQTPGQGLQFLFEYFSETQRNKGNFPGRFSGRQFSNSRSEMNVSTLELGDSALYLCASTGGSTDTQYFGPGTRLTVL.